A selection of T cell receptor beta chains follows, all from one sample in a study of blood T cells in healthy people across ages. TCRdb reanalysed the 5' RACE reads using MiXCR and keeps one entry per CDR3 protein. The table includes about 1.5 million distinct CDR3 sequences, 35% to 45% detected once. The sample taken for sequencing was blood. The receptors were gathered from a woman under 30 in good health. Both conserved end residues are part of each CDR3. The D gene is left open where the match is weak. A row's size may be missing; if present it is once, few, many or a size class.

clone_size j_call v_call cdr3_length d_call cdr3_nt cdr3_aa
few TRBJ2-1 TRBV7-2 15 . TGTGCCAGCAGCTTAGGGGGGTGGTCCTACAATGAGCAGTTCTTC CASSLGGWSYNEQFF
. TRBJ2-1 TRBV29-1 15 . TGCAGCGTTGAATCCCCGGGACGAGTAATCAATGAGCAGTTCTTC CSVESPGRVINEQFF
. TRBJ1-2 TRBV15 15 . TGTGCCACCAGCCCTAGACCGGCGGGGTACTATGGCTACACCTTC CATSPRPAGYYGYTF
few TRBJ2-7 TRBV20-1 12 TRBD2 TGCAGCGCCGCTAGCGGGGTCTACGAGCAGTACTTC CSAASGVYEQYF
. TRBJ2-3 TRBV19 13 TRBD1 TGTGCCACAAGGACAGGGGGCGCAGATACGCAGTATTTT CATRTGGADTQYF
. TRBJ2-1 TRBV4-1 17 . TGCGCCAGCAGCCCGCAAGCGGTGGGGCGAGACTACAATGAGCAGTTCTTC CASSPQAVGRDYNEQFF
few TRBJ2-1 TRBV10-3 14 . TGTGCCATCAGTGGGTCAGGGGAACACAATGAGCAGTTCTTC CAISGSGEHNEQFF
. TRBJ1-1 TRBV3-1 14 TRBD1 TGTGCCAGCAGCCAACCAGACAGGGACACTGAAGCTTTCTTT CASSQPDRDTEAFF
few TRBJ1-5 TRBV11-2 14 . TGTGCCAGCAGCCCCGGAGATCTTAATCAGCCCCAGCATTTT CASSPGDLNQPQHF
few TRBJ2-1 TRBV12-5 16 . TGTGCTAGTGGTCCACCCTCAGGGGGAGGATCCAATGAGCAGTTCTTC CASGPPSGGGSNEQFF
once TRBJ1-2 TRBV5-5 14 TRBD1 TGTGCCAGCAGCTTGGGACAGGGGTATGATGGCTACACCTTC CASSLGQGYDGYTF
. TRBJ2-1 TRBV2 14 TRBD1 TGTGCCAGCAACCCCCGGGACAGGGTCCATGAGCAGTTCTTC CASNPRDRVHEQFF
. TRBJ2-3 TRBV29-1 14 . TGCAGCGCAGCTGGGGGCTCGCGCACAGATACGCAGTATTTT CSAAGGSRTDTQYF
few TRBJ2-5 TRBV6-5 13 . TGTGCCAGCAGTTCGTCTATACAAGAGACCCAGTACTTC CASSSSIQETQYF
once TRBJ2-5 TRBV27 14 . TGTGCCAGCAGTTTAAGGTCGGGAGCCAATGAGCAGTACTTC CASSLRSGANEQYF
few TRBJ2-7 TRBV12-3/TRBV12-4 12 . TGTGCCAGCAGCTCTGCCAAGTCTGCGGGGTACTTC CASSSAKSAGYF
once TRBJ2-2 TRBV10-3 13 . TGTGCCATCAGCGGATTCGTAGGGAGGGAGCTGTTTTTT CAISGFVGRELFF
. TRBJ1-2 TRBV6-5 12 . TGTGCCAGCAGTTTATGGGGTTATGGCTACACCTTC CASSLWGYGYTF
. TRBJ2-7 TRBV15 15 . TGTGCCACCAGCAGAGACAGGGAGGACTCCTACGAGCAGTACTTC CATSRDREDSYEQYF
many TRBJ1-2 TRBV2 14 TRBD1 TGTGCCAGCAATACGGACAGGGTGGATCGTGGCTACACCTTC CASNTDRVDRGYTF
few TRBJ2-1 TRBV14 15 TRBD2 TGTGCCAGCAGCCCTAAGGGTGCGGGGGGACCCGAGCAGTTCTTC CASSPKGAGGPEQFF
few TRBJ1-1 TRBV29-1 13 TRBD1 TGCAGCGTAGAAACAGGGGACGACACTGAAGCTTTCTTT CSVETGDDTEAFF
. TRBJ1-4 TRBV18 14 TRBD1 TGTGCCAGCTCGAACAGGGGCTCCAATGAAAAACTGTTTTTT CASSNRGSNEKLFF
. TRBJ2-4 TRBV27 16 . TGTGCCAGCAGCAACCCCCGTCCCGGGGCCAAAAACATTCAGTACTTC CASSNPRPGAKNIQYF
. TRBJ2-5 TRBV7-8 15 . TGTGCCAGCAGCTTAGGCACCCTGGGCGAAGAGACCCAGTACTTC CASSLGTLGEETQYF
. TRBJ2-2 TRBV11-3 15 . TGTGCCAGCAGCTTAGCTACAGGGAAAACCGGGGAGCTGTTTTTT CASSLATGKTGELFF
. TRBJ2-3 TRBV15 14 . TGTGCCACCAGTTTTGGGTCTAGCACAGATACGCAGTATTTT CATSFGSSTDTQYF
. TRBJ2-1 TRBV20-1 15 TRBD2 TGCAGTGCAAAGCGGGAGGGGAGCTCCTACAATGAGCAGTTCTTC CSAKREGSSYNEQFF
. TRBJ1-2 TRBV6-1 13 . TGTGCCAGCAGGGGAAACGGGTTGGATGGCTACACCTTC CASRGNGLDGYTF
. TRBJ1-1 TRBV4-1 15 . TGCGCCAGCAGCCAAGAAAGCGTGTCGAACACTGAAGCTTTCTTT CASSQESVSNTEAFF
. TRBJ2-5 TRBV6-5 15 . TGTGCCAGCAGTTACGGGGGCAGGCTCCAAGAGACCCAGTACTTC CASSYGGRLQETQYF
. TRBJ2-7 TRBV7-9 15 . TGTGCCAGCAGCCCTATGAATTTTATTGGCAATGAGCAGTACTTC CASSPMNFIGNEQYF
. TRBJ2-7 TRBV12-3/TRBV12-4 15 . TGTGCCAGCAGTTTCGGGGGCGGGAGAGGGTACGAGCAGTACTTC CASSFGGGRGYEQYF
. TRBJ1-2 TRBV14 15 . TGTGCCAGCAGCCAAGACGCCGGGCCCCGTGGTGGCTACACCTTC CASSQDAGPRGGYTF
. TRBJ2-1 TRBV30 15 TRBD2 TGTGCCTGGATACCAAGACTAGCGGCCTACAATGAGCAGTTCTTC CAWIPRLAAYNEQFF
. TRBJ1-2 TRBV7-3 16 TRBD1 TGTGCCAGCAGCCTCCGTCCCGGGACAGGGAACTATGGCTACACCTTC CASSLRPGTGNYGYTF
few TRBJ2-1 TRBV3-1 15 TRBD1 TGTGCCAGCAGCCAAGATACACAGGGGCCGGATGAGCAGTTCTTC CASSQDTQGPDEQFF
. TRBJ2-5 TRBV4-2 17 TRBD2 TGTGCCAGCAGCCAAGAAAGGGTCGGGGGACTAGTGGAGACCCAGTACTTC CASSQERVGGLVETQYF
many TRBJ1-5 TRBV5-1 15 . TGTGCCAGCAGCTTAGGGGGTAGCAGTAATCAGCCCCAGCATTTT CASSLGGSSNQPQHF
. TRBJ2-7 TRBV3-1 14 . TGTGCCAGCAGCTGGGGGACGATCTCCTACGAGCAGTACTTC CASSWGTISYEQYF
. TRBJ2-7 TRBV12-3/TRBV12-4 14 . TGTGCCAGCAGTTCCCAGACAGGGAGGTACGAGCAGTACTTC CASSSQTGRYEQYF